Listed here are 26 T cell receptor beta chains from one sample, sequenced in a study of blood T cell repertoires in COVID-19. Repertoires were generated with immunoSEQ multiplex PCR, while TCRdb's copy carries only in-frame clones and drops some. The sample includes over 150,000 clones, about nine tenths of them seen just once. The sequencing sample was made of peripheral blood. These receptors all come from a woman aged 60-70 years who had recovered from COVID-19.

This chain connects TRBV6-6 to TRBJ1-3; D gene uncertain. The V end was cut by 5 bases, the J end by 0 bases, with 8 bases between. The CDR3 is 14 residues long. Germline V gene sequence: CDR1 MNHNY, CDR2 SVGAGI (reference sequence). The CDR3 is CASSKSNSGNTIYF. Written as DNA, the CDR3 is TGTGCCAGCAGTAAATCAAACTCTGGAAACACCATATATTTT.

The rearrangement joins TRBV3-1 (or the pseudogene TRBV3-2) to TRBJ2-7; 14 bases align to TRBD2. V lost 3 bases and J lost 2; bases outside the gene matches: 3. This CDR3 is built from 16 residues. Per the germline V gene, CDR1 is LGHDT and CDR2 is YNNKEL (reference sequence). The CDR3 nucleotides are TGTGCCAGCAGCCAGGGACTAGCGGGGGAGACCTACGAGCAGTACTTC. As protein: CASSQGLAGETYEQYF.

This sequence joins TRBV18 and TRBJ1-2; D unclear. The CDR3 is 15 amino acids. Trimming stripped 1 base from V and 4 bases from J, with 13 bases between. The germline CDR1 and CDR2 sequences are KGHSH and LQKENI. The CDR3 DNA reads TGTGCCAGCTCACCACGATCCGAACGCGGCTATGGCTACACCTTC. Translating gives CASSPRSERGYGYTF.

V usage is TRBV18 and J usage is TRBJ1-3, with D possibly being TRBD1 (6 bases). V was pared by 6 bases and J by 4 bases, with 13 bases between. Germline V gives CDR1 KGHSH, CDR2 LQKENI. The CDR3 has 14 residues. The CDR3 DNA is TGTGCCAGCTCCGCAGGGGTTCCCGGAAACACCATATATTTT. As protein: CASSAGVPGNTIYF.

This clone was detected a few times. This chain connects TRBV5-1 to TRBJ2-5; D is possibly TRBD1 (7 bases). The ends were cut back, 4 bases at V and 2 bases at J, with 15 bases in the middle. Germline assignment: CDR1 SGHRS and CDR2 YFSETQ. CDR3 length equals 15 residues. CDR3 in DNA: TGCGCCAGCAGCACCCGGGCAGGGGGGCAAGAGACCCAGTACTTC. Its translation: CASSTRAGGQETQYF.

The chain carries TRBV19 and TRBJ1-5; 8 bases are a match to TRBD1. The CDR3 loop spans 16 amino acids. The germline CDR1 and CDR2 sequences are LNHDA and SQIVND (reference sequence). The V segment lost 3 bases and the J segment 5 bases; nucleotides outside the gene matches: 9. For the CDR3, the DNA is TGTGCCAGTAGTATCCGGACAGGGACCCCAGATCAGCCCCAGCATTTT. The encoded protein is CASSIRTGTPDQPQHF.

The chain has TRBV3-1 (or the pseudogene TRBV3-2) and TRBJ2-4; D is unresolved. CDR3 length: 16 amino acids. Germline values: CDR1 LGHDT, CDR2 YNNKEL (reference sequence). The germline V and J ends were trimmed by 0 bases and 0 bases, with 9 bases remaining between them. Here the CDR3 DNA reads TGTGCCAGCAGCCAAGAAAACTTAATAGCCAAAAACATTCAGTACTTC. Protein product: CASSQENLIAKNIQYF.

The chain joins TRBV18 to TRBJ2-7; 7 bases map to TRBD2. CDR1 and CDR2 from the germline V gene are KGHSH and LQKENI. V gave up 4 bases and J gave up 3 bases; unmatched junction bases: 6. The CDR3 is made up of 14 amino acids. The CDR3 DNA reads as TGTGCCAGCTCACGACGGGAGGAAAACTACGAGCAGTACTTC. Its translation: CASSRREENYEQYF. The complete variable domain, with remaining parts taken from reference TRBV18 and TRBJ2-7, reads NAGVMQNPRHLVRRRGQEARLRCSPMKGHSHVYWYRQLPEEGLKFMVYLQKENIIDESGMPKERFSAEFPKEGPSILRIQQVVRGDSAAYFCASSRREENYEQYFGPGTRLTVT.

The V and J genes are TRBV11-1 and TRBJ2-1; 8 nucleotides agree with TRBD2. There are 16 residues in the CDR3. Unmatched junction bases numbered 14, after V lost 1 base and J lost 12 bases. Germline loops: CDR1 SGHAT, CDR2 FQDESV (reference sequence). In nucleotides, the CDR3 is TGTGCCAGCAGCTTAGTTGGGGTTCTCGGCCGGGAGGGGCAGTTCTTC. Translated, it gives CASSLVGVLGREGQFF.

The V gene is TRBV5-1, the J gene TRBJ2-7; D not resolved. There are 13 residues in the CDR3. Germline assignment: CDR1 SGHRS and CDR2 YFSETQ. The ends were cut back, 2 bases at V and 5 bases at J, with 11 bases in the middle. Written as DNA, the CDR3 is TGCGCCAGCAGCTTAACTACGAGAGACGAGCAGTACTTC. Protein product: CASSLTTRDEQYF.

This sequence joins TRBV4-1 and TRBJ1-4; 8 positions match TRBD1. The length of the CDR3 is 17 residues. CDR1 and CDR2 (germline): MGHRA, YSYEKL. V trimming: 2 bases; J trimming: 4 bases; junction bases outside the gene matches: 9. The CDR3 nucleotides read TGCGCCAGCAGCCAAACAGGGGGAAAATCTCTTAATGAAAAACTGTTTTTT. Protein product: CASSQTGGKSLNEKLFF.

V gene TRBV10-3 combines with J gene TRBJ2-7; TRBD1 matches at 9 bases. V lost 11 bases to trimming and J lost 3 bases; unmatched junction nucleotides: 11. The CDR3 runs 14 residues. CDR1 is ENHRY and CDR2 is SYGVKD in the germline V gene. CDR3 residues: CAASLETGGYEQYF. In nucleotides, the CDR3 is TGTGCCGCCAGCCTCGAGACAGGGGGCTACGAGCAGTACTTC.

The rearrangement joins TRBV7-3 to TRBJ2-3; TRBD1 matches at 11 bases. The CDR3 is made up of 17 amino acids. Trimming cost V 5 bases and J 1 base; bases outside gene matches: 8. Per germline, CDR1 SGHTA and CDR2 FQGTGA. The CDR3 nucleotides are TGTGCCAGCAGCCAAGGGACAGGGGGTAAGGGCACAGATACGCAGTATTTT. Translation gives CASSQGTGGKGTDTQYF.

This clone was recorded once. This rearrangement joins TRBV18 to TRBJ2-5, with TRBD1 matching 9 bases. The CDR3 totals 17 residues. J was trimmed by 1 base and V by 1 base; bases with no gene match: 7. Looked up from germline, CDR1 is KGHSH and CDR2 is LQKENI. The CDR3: CASSPQQGALSQETQYF. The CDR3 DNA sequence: TGTGCCAGCTCACCACAACAGGGGGCGCTGAGCCAAGAGACCCAGTACTTC.

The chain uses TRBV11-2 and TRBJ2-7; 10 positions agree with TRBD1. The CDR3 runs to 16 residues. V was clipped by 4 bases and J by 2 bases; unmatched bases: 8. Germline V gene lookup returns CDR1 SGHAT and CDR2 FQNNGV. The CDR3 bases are TGTGCCAGCAGCTCCCGGGGACAGGGGAACCCCTACGAGCAGTACTTC. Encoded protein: CASSSRGQGNPYEQYF.

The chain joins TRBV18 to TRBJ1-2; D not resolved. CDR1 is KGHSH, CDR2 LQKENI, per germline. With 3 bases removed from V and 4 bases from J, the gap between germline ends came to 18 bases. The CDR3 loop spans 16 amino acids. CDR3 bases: TGTGCCAGCTCACCGAGGAGCTTAGGAGGGCCCTATGGCTACACCTTC. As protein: CASSPRSLGGPYGYTF.

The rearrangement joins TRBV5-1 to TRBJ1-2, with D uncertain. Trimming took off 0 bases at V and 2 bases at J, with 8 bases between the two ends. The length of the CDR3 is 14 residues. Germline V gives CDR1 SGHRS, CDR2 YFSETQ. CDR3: CASSLDSYNYGYTF. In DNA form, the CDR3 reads TGCGCCAGCAGCTTGGACAGTTACAACTATGGCTACACCTTC. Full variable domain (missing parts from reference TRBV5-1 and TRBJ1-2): KAGVTQTPRYLIKTRGQQVTLSCSPISGHRSVSWYQQTPGQGLQFLFEYFSETQRNKGNFPGRFSGRQFSNSRSEMNVSTLELGDSALYLCASSLDSYNYGYTFGSGTRLTVV.

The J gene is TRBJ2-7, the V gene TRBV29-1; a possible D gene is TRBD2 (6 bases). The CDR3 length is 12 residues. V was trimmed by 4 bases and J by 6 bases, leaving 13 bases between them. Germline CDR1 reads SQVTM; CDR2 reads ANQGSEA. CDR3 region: CSVALGGGEQYF. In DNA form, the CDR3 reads TGCAGCGTTGCCTTGGGGGGTGGCGAGCAGTACTTC.

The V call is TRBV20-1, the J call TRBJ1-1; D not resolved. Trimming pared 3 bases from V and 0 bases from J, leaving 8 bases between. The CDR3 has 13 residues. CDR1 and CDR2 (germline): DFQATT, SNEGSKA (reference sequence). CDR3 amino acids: CSASPQLNTEAFF. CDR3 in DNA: TGCAGTGCTAGTCCACAGTTGAACACTGAAGCTTTCTTT.

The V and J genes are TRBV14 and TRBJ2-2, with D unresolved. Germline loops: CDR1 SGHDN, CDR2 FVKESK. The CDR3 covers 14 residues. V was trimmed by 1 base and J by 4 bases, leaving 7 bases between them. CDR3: CASSQGRGTGELFF. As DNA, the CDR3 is TGTGCCAGCAGCCAAGGGCGAGGCACCGGGGAGCTGTTTTTT.

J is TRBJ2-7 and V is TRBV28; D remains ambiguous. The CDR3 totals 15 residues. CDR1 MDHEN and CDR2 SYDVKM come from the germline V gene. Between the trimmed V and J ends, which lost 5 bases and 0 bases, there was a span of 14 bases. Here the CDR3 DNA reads TGTGCCAGCAGTCGACCCGAGACACTCTCCTACGAGCAGTACTTC. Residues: CASSRPETLSYEQYF.

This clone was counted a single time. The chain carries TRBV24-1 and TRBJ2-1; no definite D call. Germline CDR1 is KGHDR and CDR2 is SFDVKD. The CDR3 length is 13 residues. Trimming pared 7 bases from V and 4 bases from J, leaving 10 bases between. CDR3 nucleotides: TGTGCCACCAGGCATCAGGATTACAATGAGCAGTTCTTC. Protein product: CATRHQDYNEQFF.

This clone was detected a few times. As DNA, the CDR3 is TGTGCCAGCAGCCGGCGGGACAGGGCTCCGGAGGGGGATGGCTACACCTTC. Residues: CASSRRDRAPEGDGYTF. This chain joins TRBV7-9 and TRBJ1-2, with 9 bases that match TRBD1. V dropped 5 bases and J dropped 6; count of bases not matched to a gene: 16. The CDR3 has 17 residues. Germline V gene sequence: CDR1 SEHNR, CDR2 FQNEAQ (reference sequence).

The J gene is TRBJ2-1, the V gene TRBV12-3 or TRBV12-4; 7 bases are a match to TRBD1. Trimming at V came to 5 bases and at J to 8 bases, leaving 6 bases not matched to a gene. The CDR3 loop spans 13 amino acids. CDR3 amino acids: CASSEGAGHEQFF. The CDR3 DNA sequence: TGTGCCAGCAGTGAGGGGGCTGGGCATGAGCAGTTCTTC.

The CDR3: CASSLDFLTDTQYF. The CDR3, as DNA: TGTGCCAGCAGCTTGGACTTTTTAACAGATACGCAGTATTTT. This sequence joins TRBV5-6 and TRBJ2-3; D ambiguous. Germline CDR1 reads SGHDT; CDR2 reads YYEEEE. The CDR3 extends over 14 amino acids. The V end lost 0 bases, the J end lost 3 bases, and 8 bases lay between the germline ends.

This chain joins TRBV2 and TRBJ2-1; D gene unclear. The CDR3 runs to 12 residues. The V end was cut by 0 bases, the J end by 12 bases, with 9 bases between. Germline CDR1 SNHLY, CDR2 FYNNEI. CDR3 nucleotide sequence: TGTGCCAGCAGTGAAGCCGGCGGCATGCAGTTCTTC. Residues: CASSEAGGMQFF.